A single T cell receptor beta chain is shown here with its context. There are 15 residues in the CDR3. Trimming shortened V by 0 bases and J by 7 bases, and 12 bases separated the two germline ends. The germline CDR1 and CDR2 sequences are LGHNA and YSLEER. The record originates from a study of shared clonotypes between healthy human individuals. Some clones are missing from TCRdb's copy, which holds only in-frame ones; the method was immunoSEQ multiplex PCR. The sample carries over a million clones, more than 65% recorded once. The sequenced sample consisted of memory CD4+ T cells sorted from blood. Subset noted: CD45RA-negative fraction. The chain combines TRBV4-3 with TRBJ1-4, with D hard to call. The receptor's source is a man younger than 30 in good health. CDR3 nucleotides: TGCGCCAGCAGCCAAGATCGGGCAGTGACTGAAAAACTGTTTTTT. Translated, it gives CASSQDRAVTEKLFF.